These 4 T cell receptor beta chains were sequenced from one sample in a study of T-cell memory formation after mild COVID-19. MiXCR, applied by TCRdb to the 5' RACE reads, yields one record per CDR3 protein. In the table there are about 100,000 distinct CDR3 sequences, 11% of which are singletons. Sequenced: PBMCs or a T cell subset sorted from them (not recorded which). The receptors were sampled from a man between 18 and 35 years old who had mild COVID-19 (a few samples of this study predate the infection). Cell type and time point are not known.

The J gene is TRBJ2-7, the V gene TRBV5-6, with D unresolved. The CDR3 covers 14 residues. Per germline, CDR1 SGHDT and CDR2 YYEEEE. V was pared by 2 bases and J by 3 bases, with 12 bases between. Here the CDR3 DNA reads TGTGCCAGCAGCTTTTTCGGCACCCTCTACGAGCAGTACGTC. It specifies CASSFFGTLYEQYV.

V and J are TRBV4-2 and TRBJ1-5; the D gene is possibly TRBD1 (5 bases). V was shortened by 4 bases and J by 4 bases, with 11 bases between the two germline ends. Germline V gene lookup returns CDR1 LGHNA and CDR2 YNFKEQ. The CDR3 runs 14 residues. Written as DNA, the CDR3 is TGTGCCAGCAGCCGATCGGGGGAGAATCAGCCCCAGCATTTT. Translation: CASSRSGENQPQHF.

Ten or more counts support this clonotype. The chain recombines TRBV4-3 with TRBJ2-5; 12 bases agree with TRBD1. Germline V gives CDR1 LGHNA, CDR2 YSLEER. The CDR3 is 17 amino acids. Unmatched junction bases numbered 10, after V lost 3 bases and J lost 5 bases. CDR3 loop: CASSQGQGAPPAETQYF. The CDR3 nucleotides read TGCGCCAGCAGCCAGGGACAGGGGGCTCCACCGGCGGAGACCCAGTACTTC.

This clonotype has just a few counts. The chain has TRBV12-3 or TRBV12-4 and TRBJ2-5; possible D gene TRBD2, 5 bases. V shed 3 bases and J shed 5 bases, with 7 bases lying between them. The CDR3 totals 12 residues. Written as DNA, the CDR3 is TGTGCCAGCAGTTTTGCGGGCGAGACCCAGTACTTC. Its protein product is CASSFAGETQYF.